This is a list of T cell receptor beta chains from one sample in a study of T cell changes during pregnancy in multiple sclerosis. Libraries were prepared by immunoSEQ multiplex PCR; TCRdb keeps only in-frame clonotypes and omits some of them. The repertoire holds 79,000 or so clones, with 88% as singletons. The sequencing here drew on peripheral blood, taken before pregnancy. Receptors were obtained from a female donor with multiple sclerosis, enrolled in a pregnancy study. Both conserved end residues are part of each CDR3. D genes are given only for firm matches. The size entry is marked missing in some rows and otherwise reads once, few, many or a size class.

>.|16|TRBJ2-7|.|TRBV5-8
CASSSYRGKPSYEQYF
TGTGCCAGCAGCTCGTATCGGGGGAAACCCTCCTACGAGCAGTACTTC
>.|13|TRBJ1-2|.|TRBV5-1
CASSLVESYGYTF
TGCGCCAGCAGCTTGGTAGAGTCCTATGGCTACACCTTC
>.|13|TRBJ1-5|.|TRBV28
CASRADSNQPQHF
TGTGCCAGCAGGGCGGATAGCAATCAGCCCCAGCATTTT
>.|15|TRBJ2-2|.|TRBV14
CASSQVPGLAGELFF
TGTGCCAGCAGCCAAGTGCCCGGTTTAGCCGGGGAGCTGTTTTTT
>.|12|TRBJ2-1|.|TRBV2
CASSEFVRVQFF
TGTGCCAGCAGTGAATTTGTGAGGGTACAGTTCTTC
>TRBD2|16|TRBJ2-3|once|TRBV5-1
CASSPRLAGAVNTQYF
TGCGCCAGCAGCCCACGACTAGCGGGGGCCGTTAATACGCAGTATTTT
>.|13|TRBJ2-1|.|TRBV6-5
CASSYSYYNEQFF
TGTGCCAGCAGTTACTCTTATTACAATGAGCAGTTCTTC
>TRBD1|15|TRBJ1-1|.|TRBV14
CASSQTGPRGPEAFF
TGTGCCAGCAGCCAAACGGGACCGAGGGGGCCAGAAGCTTTCTTT
>TRBD2|14|TRBJ2-7|.|TRBV9
CASSVTSGTYEQYF
TGTGCCAGCAGCGTAACTAGCGGAACCTACGAGCAGTACTTC
>TRBD2|13|TRBJ2-2|once|TRBV5-1
CASSWSSGGELFF
TGCGCCAGCAGCTGGTCTAGCGGCGGGGAGCTGTTTTTT
>TRBD2|13|TRBJ2-1|.|TRBV6-4
CATTSGGYNEQFF
TGTGCCACCACTAGCGGGGGGTACAATGAGCAGTTCTTC
>.|18|TRBJ2-4|.|TRBV7-6
CASSLVKGEPLEKNIQYF
TGTGCCAGCAGCTTAGTCAAGGGGGAACCCCTAGAAAAAAACATTCAGTACTTC
>.|15|TRBJ2-7|.|TRBV28
CASSTRTDSSYEQYF
TGTGCCAGCAGTACCCGGACAGACAGCTCCTACGAGCAGTACTTC
>TRBD2|15|TRBJ2-2|few|TRBV6-5
CASSSAAGGSGELFF
TGTGCCAGCAGTTCCGCGGCGGGGGGGTCCGGGGAGCTGTTTTTT
>.|15|TRBJ2-1|.|TRBV19
CASSPGAGGANEQFF
TGTGCCAGTAGTCCCGGAGCAGGAGGGGCCAATGAGCAGTTCTTC
>.|16|TRBJ1-4|.|TRBV27
CASSSRIGGAGEKLFF
TGTGCCAGCAGTTCACGGATCGGAGGGGCTGGGGAAAAACTGTTTTTT
>.|14|TRBJ1-2|.|TRBV6-5
CASSYSPGNHGYTF
TGTGCCAGCAGTTACTCCCCAGGGAATCATGGCTACACCTTC
>TRBD1|17|TRBJ1-2|.|TRBV19
CASSIITSDRVRNGYTF
TGTGCCAGTAGTATTATTACCTCCGACAGGGTCCGGAATGGCTACACCTTC
>TRBD1|14|TRBJ1-2|.|TRBV7-3
CASSPGQGNYGYTF
TGTGCCAGCAGCCCCGGACAGGGGAACTATGGCTACACCTTC
>.|15|TRBJ2-7|once|TRBV6-5
CASSYSGRGIYEQYF
TGTGCCAGCAGTTACTCGGGCAGGGGAATCTACGAGCAGTACTTC
>.|13|TRBJ1-2|.|TRBV7-2
CASSFNSDSGYTF
TGTGCCAGCAGCTTTAATTCAGACAGCGGCTACACCTTC
>TRBD2|16|TRBJ2-2|.|TRBV5-1
CASSLVASGGTGELFF
TGCGCCAGCAGCTTGGTGGCTAGCGGGGGAACCGGGGAGCTGTTTTTT
>.|13|TRBJ2-7|.|TRBV7-2
CASSLGQPYEQYF
TGTGCCAGCAGCTTAGGACAGCCCTACGAGCAGTACTTC
>.|16|TRBJ1-1|.|TRBV19
CASSIGPGGQNTEAFF
TGTGCCAGTAGTATAGGACCGGGGGGACAGAACACTGAAGCTTTCTTT
>.|14|TRBJ2-7|.|TRBV6-5
CASSYRIGAYEQYF
TGTGCCAGCAGTTACCGTATCGGAGCCTACGAGCAGTACTTC
>TRBD1|13|TRBJ2-2|.|TRBV5-1
CASSGQGTGELFF
TGCGCCAGCTCAGGACAGGGGACCGGGGAGCTGTTTTTT
>.|15|TRBJ1-2|.|TRBV18
CASSPPSTVNYGYTF
TGTGCCAGCTCTCCTCCATCGACAGTTAACTATGGCTACACCTTC
>TRBD1|13|TRBJ2-7|.|TRBV19
CASSRDRTYEQYF
TGTGCCAGCAGCCGGGACAGGACCTACGAGCAGTACTTC
>TRBD2|14|TRBJ2-7|.|TRBV30
CAWSVGGDLTEQYF
TGTGCCTGGAGTGTGGGGGGGGATCTCACCGAGCAGTACTTC
>TRBD1|15|TRBJ1-4|.|TRBV6-5
CASSYSGQGYEKLFF
TGTGCCAGCAGTTACTCGGGACAGGGGTATGAAAAACTGTTTTTT
>TRBD1|14|TRBJ1-3|.|TRBV7-9
CASSFTGVGNTIYF
TGTGCCAGCAGCTTTACAGGGGTTGGAAACACCATATATTTT
>TRBD1|17|TRBJ1-2|.|TRBV4-2
CASSQDPLTGGTYGYTF
TGTGCCAGCAGCCAAGATCCCCTGACAGGGGGAACCTATGGCTACACCTTC
>.|16|TRBJ1-2|.|TRBV7-2
CASSLGGSPANYGYTF
TGTGCCAGCAGCTTAGGCGGGTCCCCAGCTAACTATGGCTACACCTTC
>.|14|TRBJ2-4|.|TRBV10-3
CAISENEGVNIQYF
TGTGCCATCAGTGAGAATGAGGGCGTAAACATTCAGTACTTC
>.|15|TRBJ1-3|.|TRBV6-5
CASSRGSLSGNTIYF
TGTGCCAGCAGTCGGGGGTCTCTCTCTGGAAACACCATATATTTT
>.|16|TRBJ2-7|.|TRBV13
CASSLVGQRSSYEQYF
TGTGCCAGCAGCTTAGTCGGCCAAAGGAGCTCCTACGAGCAGTACTTC
>TRBD1|19|TRBJ1-2|.|TRBV15
CATSSGGSGTGLLNYGYTF
TGTGCCACCAGCAGCGGGGGGTCCGGGACAGGGCTTCTGAACTATGGCTACACCTTC
>.|13|TRBJ2-1|.|TRBV27
CASSSRQDNEQFF
TGTGCCAGCAGTTCCCGACAGGACAATGAGCAGTTCTTC
>.|13|TRBJ1-5|.|TRBV30
CAWSEGKGEPQHF
TGTGCCTGGAGTGAAGGGAAGGGAGAGCCCCAGCATTTT
>TRBD1|16|TRBJ2-5|.|TRBV9
CASSVEGGTGTETQYF
TGTGCCAGCAGCGTAGAAGGGGGGACAGGGACTGAGACCCAGTACTTC
>TRBD1|17|TRBJ1-2|.|TRBV5-6
CASSPTDRDTTFYGYTF
TGTGCCAGCAGCCCCACGGACAGGGATACAACATTCTATGGCTACACCTTC
>.|15|TRBJ1-5|.|TRBV6-4
CASSVEQGANQPQHF
TGTGCCAGCAGTGTCGAACAGGGCGCGAATCAGCCCCAGCATTTT
>.|14|TRBJ2-7|.|TRBV19
CASSLHTIYYEQYF
TGTGCCAGTAGTCTTCACACGATTTACTACGAGCAGTACTTC
>.|16|TRBJ1-2|.|TRBV5-1
CASSPGGGRVGYGYTF
TGCGCCAGCAGCCCAGGCGGGGGGCGGGTTGGCTATGGCTACACCTTC